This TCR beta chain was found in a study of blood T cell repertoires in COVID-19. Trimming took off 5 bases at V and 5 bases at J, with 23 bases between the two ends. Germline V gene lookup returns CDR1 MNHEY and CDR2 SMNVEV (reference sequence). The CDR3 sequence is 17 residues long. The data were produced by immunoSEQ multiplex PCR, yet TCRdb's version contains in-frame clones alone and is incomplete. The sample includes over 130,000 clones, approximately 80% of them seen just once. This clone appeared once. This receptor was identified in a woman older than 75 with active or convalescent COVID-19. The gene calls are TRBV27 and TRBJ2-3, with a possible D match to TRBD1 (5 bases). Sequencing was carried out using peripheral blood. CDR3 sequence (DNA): TGTGCCAGCAGTCCCCTGGTATGGGGCCATGCCTTAGATACGCAGTATTTT. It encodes CASSPLVWGHALDTQYF.